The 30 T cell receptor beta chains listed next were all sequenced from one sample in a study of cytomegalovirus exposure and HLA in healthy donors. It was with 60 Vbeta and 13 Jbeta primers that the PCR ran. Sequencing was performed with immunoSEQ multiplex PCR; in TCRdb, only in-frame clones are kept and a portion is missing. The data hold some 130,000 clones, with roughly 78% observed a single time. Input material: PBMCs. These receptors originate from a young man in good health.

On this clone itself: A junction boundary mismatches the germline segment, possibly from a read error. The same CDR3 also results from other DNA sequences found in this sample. This chain's CDR3 is CASSNRVANEKLFF. The CDR3 bases are TGTGCCAGTAGTAACAGGGTAGCTAACGAAAAACTGTTTTTT. This chain links TRBV19 with TRBJ1-4, with a possible D match to TRBD1 (6 bases). The CDR3 sequence is 14 residues long. CDR1 is LNHDA and CDR2 is SQIVND in the germline V gene (reference sequence).

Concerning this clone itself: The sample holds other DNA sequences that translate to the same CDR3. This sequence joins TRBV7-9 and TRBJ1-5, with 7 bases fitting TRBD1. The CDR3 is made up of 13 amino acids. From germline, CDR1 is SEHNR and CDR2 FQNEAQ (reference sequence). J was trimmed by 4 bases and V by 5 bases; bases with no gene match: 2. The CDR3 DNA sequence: TGTGCCAGCAGCCTACAGGGGAATCAGCCCCAGCATTTT. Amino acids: CASSLQGNQPQHF.

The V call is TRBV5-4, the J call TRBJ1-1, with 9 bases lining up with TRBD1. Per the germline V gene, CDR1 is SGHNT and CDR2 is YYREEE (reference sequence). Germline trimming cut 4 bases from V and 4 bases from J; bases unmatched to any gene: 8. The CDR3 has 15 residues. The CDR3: CASSAPGQGVTEAFF. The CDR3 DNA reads TGTGCCAGCAGCGCTCCGGGACAGGGCGTCACTGAAGCTTTCTTT.

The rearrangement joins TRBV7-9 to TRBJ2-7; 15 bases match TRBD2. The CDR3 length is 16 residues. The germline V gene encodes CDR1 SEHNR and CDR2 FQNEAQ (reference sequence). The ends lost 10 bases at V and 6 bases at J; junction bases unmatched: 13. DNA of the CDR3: TGTGCCACCACAAAAGGGGGACTAGCGGGAGGCCCCGAGCAGTACTTC. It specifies CATTKGGLAGGPEQYF.

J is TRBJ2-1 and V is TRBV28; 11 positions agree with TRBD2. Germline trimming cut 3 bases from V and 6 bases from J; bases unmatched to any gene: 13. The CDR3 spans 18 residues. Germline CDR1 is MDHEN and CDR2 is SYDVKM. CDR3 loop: CASSFPTSGSFHFNEQFF. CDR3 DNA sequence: TGTGCCAGCAGTTTTCCAACTAGCGGGAGTTTTCACTTCAATGAGCAGTTCTTC.

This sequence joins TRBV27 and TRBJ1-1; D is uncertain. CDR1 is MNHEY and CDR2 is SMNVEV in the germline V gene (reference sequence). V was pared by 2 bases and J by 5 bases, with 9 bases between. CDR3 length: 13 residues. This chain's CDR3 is CASSLRGSTEAFF. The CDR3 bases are TGTGCCAGCAGTTTACGAGGCAGTACTGAAGCTTTCTTT.

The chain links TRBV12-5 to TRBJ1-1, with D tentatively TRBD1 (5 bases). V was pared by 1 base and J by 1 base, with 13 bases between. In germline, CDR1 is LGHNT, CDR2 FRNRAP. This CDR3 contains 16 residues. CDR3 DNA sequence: TGTGCTAGTGGTTTGGCAAAGGACAATACGAACACTGAAGCTTTCTTT. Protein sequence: CASGLAKDNTNTEAFF.

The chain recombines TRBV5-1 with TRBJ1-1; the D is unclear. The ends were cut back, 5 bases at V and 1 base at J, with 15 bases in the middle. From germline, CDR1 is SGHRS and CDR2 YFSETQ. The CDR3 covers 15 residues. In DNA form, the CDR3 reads TGCGCCAGCAGAATACCGGCAGGTAGGAACACTGAAGCTTTCTTT. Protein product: CASRIPAGRNTEAFF.

The DNA for the CDR3 is TGTGCCAGCAGCCCGGGACAAATGAATGAAAAACTGTTTTTT. Its translation is CASSPGQMNEKLFF. The V and J genes are TRBV28 and TRBJ1-4; perhaps TRBD1 as D (6 bases). The CDR3 spans 14 residues. CDR1 and CDR2 (germline): MDHEN, SYDVKM. V lost 6 bases, J lost 5 bases, and 13 bases lay in between.

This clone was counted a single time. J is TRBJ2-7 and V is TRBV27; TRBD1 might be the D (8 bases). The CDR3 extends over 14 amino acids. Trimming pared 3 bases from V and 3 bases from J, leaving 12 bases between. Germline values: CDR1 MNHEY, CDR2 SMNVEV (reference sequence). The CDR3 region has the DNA TGTGCCAGCAGTTTGGACAGGGACTACTACGAGCAGTACTTC. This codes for CASSLDRDYYEQYF.

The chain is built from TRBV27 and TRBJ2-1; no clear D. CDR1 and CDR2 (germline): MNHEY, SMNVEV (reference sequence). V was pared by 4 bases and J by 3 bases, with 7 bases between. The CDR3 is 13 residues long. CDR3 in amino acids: CASSYDSYNEQFF. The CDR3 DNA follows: TGTGCCAGCAGTTATGATAGCTACAATGAGCAGTTCTTC.

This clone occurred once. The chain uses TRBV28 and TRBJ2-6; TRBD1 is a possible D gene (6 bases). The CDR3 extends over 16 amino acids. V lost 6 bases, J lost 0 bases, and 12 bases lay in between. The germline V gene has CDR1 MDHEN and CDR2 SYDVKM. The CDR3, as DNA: TGTGCCAGCAGGACACAGGGCGCCTCTGGGGCCAACGTCCTGACTTTC. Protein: CASRTQGASGANVLTF.

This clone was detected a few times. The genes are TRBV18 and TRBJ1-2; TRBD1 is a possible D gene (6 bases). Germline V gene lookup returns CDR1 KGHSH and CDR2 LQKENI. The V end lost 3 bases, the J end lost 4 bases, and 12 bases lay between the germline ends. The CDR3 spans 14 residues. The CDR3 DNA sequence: TGTGCCAGCTCACCGGGCAGGGGTTTCTATGGCTACACCTTC. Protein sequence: CASSPGRGFYGYTF.

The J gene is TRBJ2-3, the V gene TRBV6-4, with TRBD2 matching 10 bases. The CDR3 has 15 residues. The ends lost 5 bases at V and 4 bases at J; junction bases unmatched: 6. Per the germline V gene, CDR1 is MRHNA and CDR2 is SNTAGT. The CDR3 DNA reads TGTGCCAGCAGTACCGGGACTAGCGTTTCAGATACGCAGTATTTT. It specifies CASSTGTSVSDTQYF.

CDR3 bases: TGCAGCGTTGCGGACAGGGTGGGGTATGGCTACACCTTC. Translating it yields CSVADRVGYGYTF. The chain recombines TRBV29-1 with TRBJ1-2; TRBD1 matches at 8 bases. There are 13 residues in the CDR3. Germline V CDR1 and CDR2: SQVTM, ANQGSEA. V shed 4 bases, J shed 5 bases, and the junction held 6 bases outside the gene matches.

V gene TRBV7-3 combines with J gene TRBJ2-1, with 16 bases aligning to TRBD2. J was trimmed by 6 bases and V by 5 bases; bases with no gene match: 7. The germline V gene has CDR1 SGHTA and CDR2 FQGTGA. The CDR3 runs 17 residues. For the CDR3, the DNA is TGTGCCAGCAGCCCGCCGGGACTAGCGGGAGGGATCAATGAGCAGTTCTTC. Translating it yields CASSPPGLAGGINEQFF.

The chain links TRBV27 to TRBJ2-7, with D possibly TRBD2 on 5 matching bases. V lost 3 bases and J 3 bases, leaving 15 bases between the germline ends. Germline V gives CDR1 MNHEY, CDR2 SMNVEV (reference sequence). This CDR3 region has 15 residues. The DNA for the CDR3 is TGTGCCAGCAGTTTTTTGGCTAGCTCTTTCTACGAGCAGTACTTC. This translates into CASSFLASSFYEQYF.

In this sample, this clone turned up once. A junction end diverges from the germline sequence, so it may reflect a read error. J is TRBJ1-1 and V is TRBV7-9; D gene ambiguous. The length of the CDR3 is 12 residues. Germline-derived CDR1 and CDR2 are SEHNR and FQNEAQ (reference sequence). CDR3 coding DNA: TGTTCCAGCAGTCGAACTAACACTGAAGCTTTCTTT. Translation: CSSSRTNTEAFF.

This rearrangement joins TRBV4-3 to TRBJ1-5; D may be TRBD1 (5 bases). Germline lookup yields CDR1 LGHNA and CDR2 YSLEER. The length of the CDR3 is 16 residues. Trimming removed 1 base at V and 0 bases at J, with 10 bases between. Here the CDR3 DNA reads TGCGCCAGCAGCCAAGGTGGGGCTGGTAGCAATCAGCCCCAGCATTTT. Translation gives CASSQGGAGSNQPQHF.

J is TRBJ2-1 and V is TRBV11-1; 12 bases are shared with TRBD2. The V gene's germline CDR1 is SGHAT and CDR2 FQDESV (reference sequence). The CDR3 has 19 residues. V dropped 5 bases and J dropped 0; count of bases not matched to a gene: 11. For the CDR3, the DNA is TGTGCCAGCAGCCCTAGCGGGAGGGTCCTATCGAGCTCCTACAATGAGCAGTTCTTC. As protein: CASSPSGRVLSSSYNEQFF.

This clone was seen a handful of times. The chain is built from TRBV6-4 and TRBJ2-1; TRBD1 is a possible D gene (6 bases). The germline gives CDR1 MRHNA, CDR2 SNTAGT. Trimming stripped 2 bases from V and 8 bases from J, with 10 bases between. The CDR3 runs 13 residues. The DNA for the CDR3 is TGTGCCAGCAGTGACGGGGGCGGCGATGAGCAGTTCTTC. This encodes CASSDGGGDEQFF.

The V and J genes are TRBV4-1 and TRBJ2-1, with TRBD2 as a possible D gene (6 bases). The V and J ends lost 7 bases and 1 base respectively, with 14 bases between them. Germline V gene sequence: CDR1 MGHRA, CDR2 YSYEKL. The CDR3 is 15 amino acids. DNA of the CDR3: TGCGCCAGCAAGTCGGGTAGCGGTTCCTACAATGAGCAGTTCTTC. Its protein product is CASKSGSGSYNEQFF.

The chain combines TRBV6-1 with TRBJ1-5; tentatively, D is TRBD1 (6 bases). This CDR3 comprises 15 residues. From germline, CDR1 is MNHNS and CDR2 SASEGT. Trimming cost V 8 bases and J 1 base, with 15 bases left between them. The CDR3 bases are TGTGCCAGCGCCCGAGGACAGCTGAGCAATCAGCCCCAGCATTTT. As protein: CASARGQLSNQPQHF.

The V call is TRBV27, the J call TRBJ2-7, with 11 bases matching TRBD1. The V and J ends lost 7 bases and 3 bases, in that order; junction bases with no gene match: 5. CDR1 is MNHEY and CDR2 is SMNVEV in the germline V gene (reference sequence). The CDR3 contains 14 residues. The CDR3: CASKAGQGGYEQYF. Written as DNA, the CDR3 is TGTGCCAGCAAGGCGGGACAGGGGGGCTACGAGCAGTACTTC.

The CDR3 DNA is TGTGCCAGCAGGGGACAGGGGATCGACTATGGCTACACCTTC. This translates into CASRGQGIDYGYTF. This chain connects TRBV6-6 to TRBJ1-2; 10 nucleotides line up with TRBD1. The CDR3 loop spans 14 amino acids. V lost 6 bases, J lost 3 bases, and 4 bases stayed unmatched. CDR1 and CDR2 (germline): MNHNY, SVGAGI (reference sequence).

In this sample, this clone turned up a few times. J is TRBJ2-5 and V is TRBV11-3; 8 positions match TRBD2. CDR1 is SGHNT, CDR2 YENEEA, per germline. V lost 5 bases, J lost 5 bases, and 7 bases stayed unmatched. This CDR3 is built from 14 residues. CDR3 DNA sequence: TGTGCCAGCAGCCGGGGGGGGCAAAGGGAGACCCAGTACTTC. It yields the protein CASSRGGQRETQYF.

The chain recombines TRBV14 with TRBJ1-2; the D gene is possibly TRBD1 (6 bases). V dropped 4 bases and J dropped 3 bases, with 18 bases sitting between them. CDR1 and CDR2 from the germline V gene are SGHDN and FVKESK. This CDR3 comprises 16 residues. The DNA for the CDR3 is TGTGCCAGCAGCCGAGAAAGTGGGGGGGCCTACTATGGCTACACCTTC. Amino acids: CASSRESGGAYYGYTF.

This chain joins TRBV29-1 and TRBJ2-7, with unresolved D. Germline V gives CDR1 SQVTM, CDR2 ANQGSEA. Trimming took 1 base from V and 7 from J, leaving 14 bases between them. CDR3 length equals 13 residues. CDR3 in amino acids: CSVEGPLPWEQYF. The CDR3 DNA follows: TGCAGCGTTGAAGGCCCTCTACCCTGGGAGCAGTACTTC.

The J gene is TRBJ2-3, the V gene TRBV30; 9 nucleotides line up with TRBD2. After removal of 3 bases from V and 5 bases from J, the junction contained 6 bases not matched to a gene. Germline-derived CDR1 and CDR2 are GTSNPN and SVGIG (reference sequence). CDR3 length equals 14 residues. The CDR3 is CAWSGGGAKDTQYF. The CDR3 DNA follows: TGTGCCTGGAGCGGCGGGGGGGCGAAAGATACGCAGTATTTT.

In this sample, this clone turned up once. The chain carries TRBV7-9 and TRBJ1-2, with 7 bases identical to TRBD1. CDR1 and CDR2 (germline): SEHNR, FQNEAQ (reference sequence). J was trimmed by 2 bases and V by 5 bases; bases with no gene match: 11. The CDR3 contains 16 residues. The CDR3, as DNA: TGTGCCAGCAGCAGCCGCAACTTGACAGGGAACTATGGCTACACCTTC. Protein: CASSSRNLTGNYGYTF.